This T cell receptor beta chain was retrieved from a study of blood T cell repertoires in COVID-19. This CDR3 has 15 amino acids. In germline, CDR1 is LNHDA, CDR2 SQIVND (reference sequence). Trimming took 5 bases from V and 4 from J; bases not matched to a gene: 5. The assay was immunoSEQ multiplex PCR, and TCRdb's table has in-frame clones only and misses some. Counted here are 150,000 to 200,000 clones, roughly nine tenths occurring once; the ten biggest clones make up 2% to 2.5%. J is TRBJ2-3 and V is TRBV19; TRBD1 matches 11 bases. This TCR derives from a woman aged 35 to 49 with acute COVID-19. The sample comprised PBMCs or T cells enriched from blood (not recorded which). Here the CDR3 reads CASSPGDRGSDTQYF. The CDR3 bases are TGTGCCAGTAGTCCGGGGGACAGGGGGTCAGATACGCAGTATTTT.